Below are 12 T cell receptor beta chains sequenced from a single sample in a study of beta chain features in type 1 diabetes listed by TCRdb under 2018. The protocol used for the library was the immunoSEQ multiplex PCR assay. All of the isolated RNA was reverse transcribed with the High Capacity cDNA Reverse Transcription Kit, so expressed TCRB transcripts were sequenced. TCRdb provides this immuneACCESS table in a form limited to in-frame rearrangements. Some clones are lacking; in checked studies, under half of them reflect an unresolved V gene, and why the rest are absent is not known. This sample comprises roughly 350,000 clones, more than 9.5% of them detected only once. Together, the top ten hold roughly 0.016% of the sample. The sequenced sample consisted of naive CD4+ T cells from blood. The cell subset or site label, read with the paper, signifies: true naive CD4+ T cells. All receptors derive from a woman aged 25 to 45 in good health.

A few counts support this clone. The genes are TRBV7-8 and TRBJ2-6; D is unresolved. V lost 0 bases to trimming and J lost 1 base, with 4 bases between them. CDR3 size: 15 residues. CDR1 is SGHVS and CDR2 is FQNEAQ in the germline V gene. In DNA form, the CDR3 reads TGTGCCAGCAGCTTAGCGCGATCTGGGGCCAACGTCCTGACTTTC. Protein product: CASSLARSGANVLTF.

DNA of the CDR3: TGTGCCAGCAGCCCCACTAGCGGGAGTAGAGAGACCCAGTACTTC. Encoded protein: CASSPTSGSRETQYF. The V and J genes are TRBV11-2 and TRBJ2-5, with TRBD2 matching 11 bases. This CDR3 contains 15 residues. The V gene's germline CDR1 is SGHAT and CDR2 FQNNGV. The junction had 6 bases not matched to a gene; V was cut back by 5 bases and J by 4 bases. The full variable domain, rest sourced from reference TRBV11-2 and TRBJ2-5, is EAGVAQSPRYKIIEKRQSVAFWCNPISGHATLYWYQQILGQGPKLLIQFQNNGVVDDSQLPKDRFSAERLKGVDSTLKIQPAKLEDSAVYLCASSPTSGSRETQYFGPGTRLLVL.

This clone was counted between two and nine times. The chain has TRBV6-6 and TRBJ2-3; possibly TRBD2 for D (7 bases). From germline, CDR1 is MNHNY and CDR2 SVGAGI (reference sequence). The CDR3 loop spans 14 amino acids. Trimming pared 8 bases from V and 3 bases from J, leaving 15 bases between. This CDR3 reads CASRGGGGTDTQYF. CDR3 bases: TGTGCCAGCCGAGGAGGGGGGGGGACAGATACGCAGTATTTT.

The rearrangement uses TRBV27 and TRBJ2-7; TRBD1 matches 8 bases. Trimming removed 4 bases from V and 7 bases from J; junction bases left unmatched: 18. There are 17 residues in the CDR3. Germline V gene sequence: CDR1 MNHEY, CDR2 SMNVEV (reference sequence). In DNA, the CDR3 is TGTGCCAGCAGTTATCATGCGCGGGTCAGGGGGCAAGGAGAGCAGTACTTC. It translates to CASSYHARVRGQGEQYF.

The J gene is TRBJ2-1, the V gene TRBV4-1; 10 bases map to TRBD2. CDR1 is MGHRA and CDR2 is YSYEKL in the germline V gene. The CDR3 consists of 15 residues. With 5 bases clipped from V and 1 base from J, the junction kept 2 bases outside the gene matches. CDR3 in amino acids: CASSAGLASYNEQFF. In DNA, the CDR3 is TGCGCCAGCAGCGCGGGACTAGCGTCCTACAATGAGCAGTTCTTC.

This clone turned up a few times. V usage is TRBV27 and J usage is TRBJ1-5; D is possibly TRBD1 (6 bases). Trimming cost V 4 bases and J 0 bases, with 10 bases left between them. This CDR3 region has 15 residues. The germline V gene encodes CDR1 MNHEY and CDR2 SMNVEV (reference sequence). The CDR3 loop reads CASSWGQDSNQPQHF. In DNA form, the CDR3 reads TGTGCCAGCAGTTGGGGGCAGGATAGCAATCAGCCCCAGCATTTT.

The chain couples TRBV29-1 to TRBJ2-3; 7 bases line up with TRBD2. The junction had 9 bases not matched to a gene; V was cut back by 2 bases and J by 7 bases. Germline CDR1 and CDR2: SQVTM and ANQGSEA. The CDR3 spans 14 residues. The CDR3 DNA is TGCAGCGTTGAAAGGGCGGGAGTAGATTATACGCAGTATTTT. Translation gives CSVERAGVDYTQYF.

The V gene is TRBV5-4, the J gene TRBJ2-7; the match to TRBD2 covers 10 bases. The junction had 4 bases not matched to a gene; V was cut back by 0 bases and J by 7 bases. Germline V gives CDR1 SGHNT, CDR2 YYREEE (reference sequence). This CDR3 is built from 14 residues. In DNA form, the CDR3 reads TGTGCCAGCAGCTTGGCTAGCGGGAGTCGGGAGCAGTACTTC. It encodes CASSLASGSREQYF.

CDR3 sequence (DNA): TGTGCCAGCAGTTTGGTGGGACAGGGAATCCAGCCCCAGCATTTT. This translates into CASSLVGQGIQPQHF. This chain connects TRBV28 to TRBJ1-5, with 9 bases that match TRBD1. The CDR3 has 15 amino acids. J gave up 7 bases and V 3 bases, and 7 bases lay outside the gene matches. Germline V gene lookup returns CDR1 MDHEN and CDR2 SYDVKM.

This clone has more than one count but fewer than ten. The V call is TRBV18, the J call TRBJ2-2; D possibly corresponds to TRBD2 (5 bases). The germline CDR1 and CDR2 sequences are KGHSH and LQKENI. Deletions cut 2 bases from V and 5 bases from J, with 18 bases between. This CDR3 has 17 amino acids. DNA for the CDR3: TGTGCCAGCTCACCATTCGACCCGACTATCTCTACCGGGGAGCTGTTTTTT. Translating it yields CASSPFDPTISTGELFF.

This chain links TRBV7-2 with TRBJ2-3; 10 bases map to TRBD2. The J segment lost 3 bases and the V segment lost 2 bases, leaving 14 bases of the junction unmatched. In germline, CDR1 is SGHTA, CDR2 FQGNSA. The length of the CDR3 is 19 residues. The CDR3 DNA reads TGTGCCAGCAGCTTAACGGGTACCCTGGGGGGACTAGCGACAGATACGCAGTATTTT. Translated, it gives CASSLTGTLGGLATDTQYF.

This clone was observed a handful of times. The DNA is left out, because the CDR3 cannot be placed on it with certainty; the CDR3 is given as TCRdb lists it. V usage is TRBV7-2 and J usage is TRBJ2-7; no check of the table's D call, TRBD1, against the DNA was made. Germline assignment: CDR1 SGHTA and CDR2 FQGNSA. From its first to its last residue, the CDR3 has 14 amino acids. The CDR3 here is CASSLVVGQGAGYF.